The clone carrying this TCR beta chain came up many times. Time point: newly diagnosed GD, antithyroid drugs for less than 3 months. PBMC RNA was the source of the TCR library. Germline assignment: CDR1 SGHDT and CDR2 YYEEEE. The CDR3 length is 17 residues. V was clipped by 4 bases and J by 0 bases; unmatched bases: 11. The data stem from a study of regulatory T cells in long-lasting Graves disease. Arm-PCR of CDR3 regions and iRepertoire HTBI primers were the basis on which TCR beta libraries were built. Each CDR3 protein is one row after TCRdb ran MiXCR on the multiplex PCR reads. The sample has around 450,000 distinct CDR3 sequences, 15% seen once. These same records also appear under a second study, on T cells in Graves' hyperthyroidism and ophthalmopathy. This second report adds: HTBI primers were employed in a first-round RT-PCR of the TCR CDR3.

The chain recombines TRBV5-6 with TRBJ2-3; TRBD2 matches 7 bases. The sequences come from peripheral blood mononuclear cells (PBMCs), collected at new diagnosis, from a patient treated with antithyroid drugs. The sequence derives from a young woman with Graves disease. The CDR3 DNA sequence: TGTGCCAGCAGCACCTCCCCCTCTAGCGGAAGCACAGATACGCAGTATTTT. This codes for CASSTSPSSGSTDTQYF.